This T cell receptor (beta chain) was captured by sequencing in a study of Ad26.COV2.S vaccination and SARS-CoV-2 variants (dated by TCRdb to the early 2020s). In terms of the full investigation: Donors in the vaccine arm were drawn from COV1001, a multicentre, randomized, double-blind, placebo-controlled phase I-IIa trial testing Ad26.COV2.S in healthy adults. Ad26.COV2.S was given intramuscularly at 5x10^10 or 1x10^11 viral particles, as a single shot or as two shots 56 days apart. TCRbeta repertoire sequencing was used to assess the specificity and breadth of SARS-CoV-2-reactive T cell receptors after Ad26.COV2.S vaccination. A total of approximately 30 samples were included in the TCR-sequenced set, comprising roughly 20 Ad26.COV2.S vaccine recipients, 5 placebo recipients and 8 SARS-CoV-2 convalescent individuals. Trial participants were randomized into five groups of five, in which low-dose or high-dose Ad26.COV2.S was given once or twice, or placebo was given on both occasions. Investigators remained blinded to trial group allocation during experiments and outcome assessment.

With respect to this clone: It has no known antigen specificity. No base-level quality is on record; no much larger clone is a single base apart.

TCRbeta CDR3 regions were sequenced with the immunoSEQ Assay. After extraction, genomic DNA underwent amplification by bias-controlled multiplex PCR, followed by high-throughput sequencing. As for the original processing: To quantify the absolute abundance of every unique TCRbeta CDR3 region, sequences were collapsed and filtered. T cell fraction was estimated by normalization of TCRbeta template counts to usable DNA, with usable DNA being measured through amplification of reference genes present in all nucleated cells. Repertoire TCRs were annotated as SARS-CoV-2-specific by exact matching of V gene, CDR3 amino acid sequence and J gene to a known reactive TCR set. MIRA supplied the reference SARS-CoV-2 TCR set, which was filtered for enrichment in COVID-19-positive ImmuneCODE repertoires so that public or cross-reactive TCRs were removed. Based on the MIRA antigens, annotated TCRs were further analysed at the level of specific ORF or position within ORF. Breadth was defined as annotated unique rearrangements over total unique productive rearrangements; depth was the summed frequency of those rearrangements. TCR breadth was compared between groups using two-sided Wilcoxon rank-sum tests. TCRdb provides this immuneACCESS table in a form limited to in-frame rearrangements. Some clones are lacking; in checked studies, under half of them reflect an unresolved V gene, and why the rest are absent is not known. V and J calls and clone size follow that table, whereas D and trimming were derived from the DNA. This sample is represented by roughly 300,000 clones; roughly nine tenths of them were singletons. The ten most abundant clones make up 6.4% of the sample.

V is cut by 4 bases and J by 1 base, and the space between the germline ends is 13 bases. The germline V gene (reference sequence) provides CDR1 LGHDT and CDR2 YNNKEL. CDR3 length: 16 amino acids, cysteine to phenylalanine. The CDR3 DNA has 48 bases and is translated from base 1. The treatment or condition label for this specimen denotes: over 15 received Ad26.COV2.S at low or high dose, single or two shots; 5 received placebo; per-sample allocation not given. For vaccine and placebo recipients, repertoires were sequenced using samples collected on day 63 after the first injection. Between 29 July and 7 August 2020, Cohort 1b enrolled some 25 adults aged 18-55 years at one site in Boston, USA. Ad26.COV2.S was a replication-incompetent adenovirus type 26 vector that expressed a prefusion-stabilized SARS-CoV-2 spike protein derived from the original Wuhan strain. The research as a whole found: The study was not powered for comparison of responses between vaccine doses or regimens. It was noted by the authors that total T cell responses may have been underestimated by the TCR breadth and depth analyses. After vaccination, spike-specific CD8+ and CD4+ T cell responses were reported to show substantial breadth. Comparable non-spike TCR breadth was observed between vaccine and placebo recipients, consistent with only spike being contained in the vaccine. Spike-specific TCR breadth was higher in Ad26.COV2.S recipients than in placebo recipients (P = 0.0014).

Sequenced here: peripheral blood, sampled in a trial of Ad26.COV2.S vaccine versus placebo. This sequence originates from a person between 18 and 65 years old who received the Ad26.COV2.S COVID-19 vaccine or a placebo. This chain is built from TRBV3-1 (or the pseudogene TRBV3-2) and TRBJ2-2; the D region may be TRBD1 or TRBD2, each matching 5 bases equally. The CDR3 region has the sequence CASSLQLGVNTGELFF. The DNA sequence follows: TGTGCCAGCAGCCTCCAACTGGGGGTGAACACCGGGGAGCTGTTTTTT.